What follows are 2 T cell receptor beta chains derived from one specimen sequenced in a study of shared clonotypes between healthy human individuals. Using immunoSEQ multiplex PCR, the repertoire was profiled, and TCRdb retains in-frame clones only, with some absent. Among 1,100,000 or so clones listed, approximately 80% were seen once. Sequencing was done on a sample of memory CD4+ T cells from PBMCs. Subset given: CD45RA-negative fraction. The receptors stem from a young man in good health. Some clones in this sample may be carry-over from other donors' samples.

This CDR3 is CAWSTPTGWGETQYF. The CDR3 nucleotides read TGTGCCTGGAGTACCCCGACAGGCTGGGGGGAGACCCAGTACTTC. V usage is TRBV30 and J usage is TRBJ2-5; maybe TRBD1 (6 bases). Per germline, CDR1 GTSNPN and CDR2 SVGIG (reference sequence). The CDR3 is 15 residues long. V lost 2 bases and J lost 5, with 18 bases in between.

On this clone: Other DNA sequences in this sample translate to the same CDR3. This rearrangement joins TRBV14 to TRBJ2-5; 8 bases agree with TRBD1. The CDR3 loop spans 14 amino acids. With 4 bases clipped from V and 2 bases from J, the junction kept 3 bases outside the gene matches. Per germline, CDR1 SGHDN and CDR2 FVKESK. CDR3 bases: TGTGCCAGCAGCCGGGGACAGGATCAAGAGACCCAGTACTTC. Residues: CASSRGQDQETQYF. The variable domain in full, with the rest retrieved from reference TRBV14 and TRBJ2-5, is EAGVTQFPSHSVIEKGQTVTLRCDPISGHDNLYWYRRVMGKEIKFLLHFVKESKQDESGMPNNRFLAERTGGTYSTLKVQPAELEDSGVYFCASSRGQDQETQYFGPGTRLLVL.